Included here is one T cell receptor beta chain sequence, with context. Germline V gene sequence: CDR1 LNHDA, CDR2 SQIVND (reference sequence). The CDR3 extends over 16 amino acids. V lost 1 base to trimming and J lost 9 bases; unmatched junction nucleotides: 8. This sample is part of a study of T-cell reconstitution after alpha-beta-depleted transplantation in children. Unique molecular identifiers were used to barcode this TCRbeta library. TCRdb analysed the PCR reads with MiXCR anew, one entry per CDR3 protein. The data hold 170,000 or so distinct CDR3 sequences, with 6.5% to 7.5% observed a single time.

The sequence was collected from a human donor who donated a stem cell graft to a child with Wiskott-Aldrich syndrome. The chain employs TRBV19 and TRBJ2-1, with 11 bases aligning to TRBD2. Source: PBMCs from the stem cell graft donor, taken from the stem cell graft. The CDR3 coding sequence is TGTGCCAGTAGTATAGTAAAACTAGCGGGAGTGGGTGAGCAGTTCTTC. It encodes CASSIVKLAGVGEQFF.